These T cell receptor beta chains were read from a single sample in a study of blood T cells in healthy people across ages. TCRdb reprocessed the 5' RACE reads with MiXCR, giving one entry per CDR3 protein. The data show fewer than 800,000 distinct CDR3 sequences, around a quarter seen once. The data were also submitted as part of a second study, on T cells of mothers and their children.

Sequenced material: blood. Receptors originate from a boy between 5 and 17 years old in good health. CDR3s include the opening cysteine and the closing phenylalanine or tryptophan. D genes are given only for firm matches. Size tells how often a clone was seen (once, few, many) or the class of an expanded clone, and some rows leave it out.

CDR3aa | CDR3nt | abundance | v_gene | d_gene | j_gene
CASSPQGFIQYF | TGTGCCAGCAGTCCTCAAGGTTTCATTCAGTACTTC | few | TRBV28 | . | TRBJ2-4
CATSGQGIYQPQHF | TGTGCCACCAGTGGACAGGGAATATATCAGCCCCAGCATTTT | . | TRBV24-1 | TRBD1 | TRBJ1-5
CASRTGQGFNEKLFF | TGTGCCAGCAGGACTGGACAGGGATTCAATGAAAAACTGTTTTTT | . | TRBV6-1 | TRBD1 | TRBJ1-4
CSARMGWETQYF | TGCAGTGCAAGAATGGGGTGGGAGACCCAGTACTTC | few | TRBV20-1 | . | TRBJ2-5
CASSLALTSGRVEDTQYF | TGTGCCAGCAGCTTAGCTCTAACTAGCGGGAGGGTAGAAGATACGCAGTATTTT | . | TRBV13 | TRBD2 | TRBJ2-3
CASSSGTGGDQPQHF | TGTGCCAGCAGTTCAGGGACAGGGGGCGATCAGCCCCAGCATTTT | few | TRBV12-3/TRBV12-4 | TRBD1 | TRBJ1-5
CASSQAQVGYGYTF | TGCGCCAGCAGCCAAGCCCAGGTGGGGTATGGCTACACCTTC | . | TRBV4-3 | . | TRBJ1-2
CASSQDRGFNQPQHF | TGCGCCAGCAGCCAAGACAGGGGGTTCAATCAGCCCCAGCATTTT | few | TRBV4-3 | TRBD1 | TRBJ1-5
CASSFPGYEQYF | TGTGCCAGCAGTTTCCCCGGCTACGAGCAGTACTTC | many | TRBV7-2 | . | TRBJ2-7
CASSEATPTNEKLFF | TGTGCCAGCAGTGAAGCAACTCCAACTAATGAAAAACTGTTTTTT | . | TRBV6-1 | . | TRBJ1-4
CASSLAVGTGTEAFF | TGCGCCAGCAGCTTGGCAGTTGGAACGGGCACTGAAGCTTTCTTT | few | TRBV5-1 | . | TRBJ1-1
CASSFPSPGRFF | TGTGCCAGCAGTTTCCCCAGCCCCGGTAGGTTCTTC | . | TRBV28 | . | TRBJ2-1
CASSDVQGLSYNEQFF | TGTGCCAGCAGCGACGTACAGGGTTTGTCCTACAATGAGCAGTTCTTC | few | TRBV6-5 | . | TRBJ2-1
CASSPRGSTDTQYF | TGTGCCAGCAGCCCGCGGGGGAGCACAGATACGCAGTATTTT | . | TRBV11-2 | TRBD2 | TRBJ2-3